This TCR beta chain was recovered during a study of T cells in Graves' hyperthyroidism and ophthalmopathy. Study-wide points: The model's output predicted ophthalmopathy at a median of about 6.5 months prior to onset.

The CDR3 is 16 amino acids. Looked up from germline, CDR1 is MNHNS and CDR2 is SASEGT. With V trimmed by 5 bases and J by 6 bases, 16 bases remained unmatched. Exclusion of patients followed from uncontrolled infection, other autoimmune disease, pregnancy or lactation. Together with thyroid ultrasound, orbital computed tomography, serum thyroxine and TRAb, clinical symptoms were used for diagnoses. The authors took PBMCs from 8.5 to 10 ml fresh peripheral blood. RNA transcripts provided the source from which TCR beta CDR3 regions were amplified. HTBI primers were employed in a first-round RT-PCR of the TCR CDR3. TCRdb reprocessed the multiplex PCR reads with MiXCR, giving one entry per CDR3 protein. The sample records about 520,000 distinct CDR3 sequences, roughly 25% being singletons. This clonotype was counted ten times or more. Its matching antigen is unknown.

The sequence was collected from a woman in her twenties or thirties with Graves' ophthalmopathy. The sequencing sample was made of blood. The chain recombines TRBV6-1 with TRBJ2-7, with 7 bases that match TRBD1. The CDR3 DNA reads TGTGCCAGCAGTAGAGCCTCCGGGACAGAGGTGGGCGAGCAGTACTTC. Its translation is CASSRASGTEVGEQYF.